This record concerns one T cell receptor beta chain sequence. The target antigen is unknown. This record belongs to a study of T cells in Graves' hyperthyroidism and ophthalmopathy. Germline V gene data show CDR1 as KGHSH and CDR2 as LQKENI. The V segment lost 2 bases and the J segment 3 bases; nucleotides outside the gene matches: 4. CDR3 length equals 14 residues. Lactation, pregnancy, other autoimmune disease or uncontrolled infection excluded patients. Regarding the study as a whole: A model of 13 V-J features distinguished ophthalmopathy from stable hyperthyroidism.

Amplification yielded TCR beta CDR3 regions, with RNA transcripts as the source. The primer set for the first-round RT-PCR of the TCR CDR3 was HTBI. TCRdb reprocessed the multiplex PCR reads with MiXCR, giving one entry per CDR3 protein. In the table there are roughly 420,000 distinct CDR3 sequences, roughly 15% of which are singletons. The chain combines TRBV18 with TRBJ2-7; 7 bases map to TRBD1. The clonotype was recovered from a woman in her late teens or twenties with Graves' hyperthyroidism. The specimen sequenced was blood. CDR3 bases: TGTGCCAGCTCACCAAAACAGGGGTACTACGAGCAGTACTTC. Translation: CASSPKQGYYEQYF.